This T cell receptor beta chain was retrieved from a study of CD8 T cells in ankylosing spondylitis. Study-wide results and caveats: The study looked at matched synovial fluid samples from ankylosing spondylitis patients. Disease-linked clones were reported to be significantly enriched there. Several of the motif variants were reported before in synovial fluid and blood from reactive arthritis. Typical of ankylosing spondylitis blood, it appeared, was a TCR beta motif of fewer than ten highly homologous variants.

It was by quantitative 5'-RACE with molecular barcodes that TCR beta libraries were made. MiXCR was run by TCRdb on the 5' RACE reads, yielding one entry per CDR3 protein. The table lists hundreds of thousands of distinct CDR3 sequences, roughly a quarter of them singletons. V lost 4 bases and J lost 0, with 11 bases in between. Looked up from germline, CDR1 is KGHDR and CDR2 is SFDVKD. CDR3 size: 16 residues. A word on this clonotype: The antigen is not known.

The sequenced sample consisted of blood, either unsorted or a sorted T cell fraction (not recorded which). The source of this sequence is a male donor with ankylosing spondylitis. The J gene is TRBJ2-2, the V gene TRBV24-1; no clear D gene. Written as DNA, the CDR3 is TGTGCCACCAGTGACCGACATCGCCCGAACACCGGGGAGCTGTTTTTT. This translates into CATSDRHRPNTGELFF.